This T cell receptor beta chain was captured in a study of T cell repertoires in cytomegalovirus infection. TCRdb re-derived calls from the reads in MiXCR, one entry per CDR3 protein. The repertoire includes around 450,000 distinct CDR3 sequences, 30% to 40% of them detected once, and roughly 15% sits in the top ten. The CDR3 is 16 residues long. Germline loops: CDR1 SEHNR, CDR2 FQNEAQ (reference sequence). V lost 3 bases and J 5 bases, leaving 19 bases between the germline ends. The receptor's source is a human donor in good health (CMV status not recorded). Some clones in this sample may be carry-over from other donors' samples. The chain carries TRBV7-9 and TRBJ1-1; a possible D gene is TRBD1 (6 bases). The sequenced sample consisted of PBMCs. CDR3 amino acids: CASSFQGRGLITEAFF. CDR3 nucleotides: TGTGCCAGCAGCTTTCAGGGGCGAGGGTTGATAACTGAAGCTTTCTTT.